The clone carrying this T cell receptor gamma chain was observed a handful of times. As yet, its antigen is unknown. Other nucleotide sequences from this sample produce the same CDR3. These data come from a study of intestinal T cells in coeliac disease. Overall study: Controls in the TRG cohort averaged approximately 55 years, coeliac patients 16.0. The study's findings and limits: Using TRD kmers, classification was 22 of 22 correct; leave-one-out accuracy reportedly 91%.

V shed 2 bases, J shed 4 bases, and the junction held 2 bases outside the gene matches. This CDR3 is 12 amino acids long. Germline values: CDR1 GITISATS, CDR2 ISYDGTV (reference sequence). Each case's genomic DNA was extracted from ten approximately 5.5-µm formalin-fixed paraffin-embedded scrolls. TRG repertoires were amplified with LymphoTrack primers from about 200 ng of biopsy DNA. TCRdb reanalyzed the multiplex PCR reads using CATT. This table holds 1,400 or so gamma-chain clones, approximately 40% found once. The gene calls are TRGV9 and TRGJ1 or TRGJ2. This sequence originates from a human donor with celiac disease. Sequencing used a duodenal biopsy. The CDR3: CALWEAYYKKLF. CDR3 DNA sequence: TGTGCCTTGTGGGAGGCGTATTATAAGAAACTCTTT.